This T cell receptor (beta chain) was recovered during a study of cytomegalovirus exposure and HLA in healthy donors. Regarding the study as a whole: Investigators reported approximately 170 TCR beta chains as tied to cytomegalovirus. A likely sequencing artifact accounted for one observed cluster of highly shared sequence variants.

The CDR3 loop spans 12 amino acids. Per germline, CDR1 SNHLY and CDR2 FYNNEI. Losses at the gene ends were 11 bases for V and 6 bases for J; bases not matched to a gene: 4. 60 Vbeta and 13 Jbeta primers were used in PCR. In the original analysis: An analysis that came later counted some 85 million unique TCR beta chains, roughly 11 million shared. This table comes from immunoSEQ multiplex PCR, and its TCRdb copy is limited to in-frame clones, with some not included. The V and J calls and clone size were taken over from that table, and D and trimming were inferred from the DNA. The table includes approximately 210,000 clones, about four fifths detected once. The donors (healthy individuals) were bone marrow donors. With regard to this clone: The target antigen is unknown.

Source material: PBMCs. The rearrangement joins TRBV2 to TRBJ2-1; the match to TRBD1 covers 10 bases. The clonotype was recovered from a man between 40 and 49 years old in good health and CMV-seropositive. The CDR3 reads CASRTGGNEQFF. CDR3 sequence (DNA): TGTGCCTCCCGGACAGGGGGCAATGAGCAGTTCTTC.